Listed below are T cell receptor beta chains from one sample, sequenced in a study of blood T cells in healthy people across ages. One entry per CDR3 protein, called by TCRdb with MiXCR from the 5' RACE reads. The repertoire consists of around 800,000 distinct CDR3 sequences, with roughly 25% occurring once and the leading ten covering less than 3.5%. The same data also contributed to another study, on T cells of mothers and their children.

The sequenced material came from blood. Receptors were obtained from a boy between 10 and 17 years old in good health. The CDR3 runs from the conserved cysteine through the conserved F or W. D genes are given only for firm matches. Size is omitted from some rows. Given values are once, few, many or a class for expanded clones.

V	J	size	D	CDR3	DNA
TRBV10-1	TRBJ2-5	NA	TRBD1	CASSRGQGEVETQYF	TGCGCCAGCAGTCGTGGACAGGGGGAGGTTGAGACCCAGTACTTC
TRBV15	TRBJ2-3	few	NA	CATSRAGSSTDTQYF	TGTGCCACCAGCAGAGCCGGGTCTAGCACAGATACGCAGTATTTT
TRBV11-2	TRBJ2-6	once	NA	CASSLVRGPGGGANVLTF	TGTGCCAGCAGCTTAGTTCGGGGCCCAGGTGGGGGGGCCAACGTCCTGACTTTC
TRBV4-1	TRBJ1-2	NA	NA	CASSQDRDLGYTF	TGCGCCAGCAGCCAAGATCGAGATCTTGGCTACACCTTC
TRBV5-1	TRBJ1-1	NA	TRBD1	CASSLDQGAVTEAFF	TGCGCCAGCAGCTTGGATCAGGGGGCGGTCACTGAAGCTTTCTTT
TRBV12-3/TRBV12-4	TRBJ2-1	many	NA	CASGYNEQFF	TGTGCCAGCGGGTACAATGAGCAGTTCTTC
TRBV20-1	TRBJ2-7	few	TRBD1	CSAQKRTGDYEQYF	TGCAGTGCACAGAAGAGGACAGGTGACTACGAGCAGTACTTC
TRBV20-1	TRBJ2-3	NA	TRBD2	CSASVPSGEEDTQYF	TGCAGTGCTAGTGTGCCTAGCGGAGAGGAGGATACGCAGTATTTT
TRBV24-1	TRBJ2-3	NA	TRBD2	CATSIAGTDTQYF	TGTGCCACCAGTATAGCGGGAACAGATACGCAGTATTTT
TRBV3-1	TRBJ1-2	NA	NA	CASSQGPYYGYTF	TGTGCCAGCAGCCAGGGCCCCTACTATGGCTACACCTTC
TRBV9	TRBJ2-3	few	NA	CASSGTPLPVDTQYF	TGTGCCAGCAGCGGGACACCCCTACCAGTAGATACGCAGTATTTT
TRBV12-3/TRBV12-4	TRBJ2-5	NA	NA	CASSLRASETQYF	TGTGCCAGCAGTTTAAGAGCCTCAGAGACCCAGTACTTC
TRBV20-1	TRBJ2-7	NA	TRBD1	CSAGTASYEQYF	TGCAGTGCTGGGACAGCGTCCTACGAGCAGTACTTC
TRBV28	TRBJ2-7	few	NA	CASRLRGPDSYEQYF	TGTGCCAGCAGGCTCCGGGGCCCCGACTCCTACGAGCAGTACTTC
TRBV24-1	TRBJ1-1	NA	NA	CATSEQQGEAFF	TGTGCCACCAGTGAACAACAGGGTGAAGCTTTCTTT
TRBV7-3	TRBJ1-2	few	NA	CASSPGGPYGYTF	TGTGCCAGCAGCCCCGGGGGGCCGTATGGCTACACCTTC
TRBV27	TRBJ2-1	NA	TRBD2	CASSLTRTSGGYNEQFF	TGTGCCAGCAGTTTAACCAGGACTAGCGGGGGTTACAATGAGCAGTTCTTC
TRBV7-9	TRBJ1-5	NA	NA	CASNWTGGVNQPQHF	TGTGCCAGCAACTGGACGGGGGGGGTCAATCAGCCCCAGCATTTT
TRBV20-1	TRBJ2-5	NA	TRBD2	CSARVGRGQETQYF	TGCAGTGCTAGAGTCGGGCGGGGGCAAGAGACCCAGTACTTC
TRBV12-3/TRBV12-4	TRBJ2-1	NA	NA	CASSPQRTHNEQFF	TGTGCCAGCAGCCCCCAGAGGACCCACAATGAGCAGTTCTTC
TRBV6-6	TRBJ2-5	NA	NA	CASSYHRDETQYF	TGTGCCAGCAGTTACCACAGGGACGAGACCCAGTACTTC
TRBV5-1	TRBJ1-1	NA	NA	CAPQGQTNTEAFF	TGCGCCCCTCAAGGGCAGACAAACACTGAAGCTTTCTTT
TRBV7-9	TRBJ1-5	few	NA	CASGAKGGEPQHF	TGTGCCTCCGGGGCAAAGGGCGGCGAGCCCCAGCATTTT
TRBV7-2	TRBJ2-3	NA	NA	CASSPTGADTQYF	TGTGCCAGCAGCCCCACCGGAGCAGATACGCAGTATTTT
TRBV20-1	TRBJ1-4	NA	NA	CSTLVGTNEKLFF	TGCAGTACACTAGTGGGTACTAATGAAAAACTGTTTTTT
TRBV6-5	TRBJ1-2	few	NA	CASSYSSPSANYGYTF	TGTGCCAGCAGTTACTCATCCCCAAGTGCTAACTATGGCTACACCTTC
TRBV5-1	TRBJ2-5	NA	TRBD2	CASSRGTKQETQYF	TGCGCCAGCAGCCGGGGGACTAAGCAAGAGACCCAGTACTTC
TRBV18	TRBJ1-5	few	NA	CASSALGGNQPQHF	TGTGCCAGCTCAGCGCTAGGGGGCAATCAGCCCCAGCATTTT
TRBV7-9	TRBJ1-4	NA	NA	CASSSGAPNEKLFF	TGTGCCAGCAGCTCAGGGGCTCCTAATGAAAAACTGTTTTTT
TRBV7-3	TRBJ2-2	once	NA	CASQSYINTGELFF	TGTGCCAGCCAGTCCTATATCAACACCGGGGAGCTGTTTTTT
TRBV2	TRBJ1-6	NA	NA	CASSSGYNSPLHF	TGTGCCAGCAGCTCCGGTTATAATTCACCCCTCCACTTT
TRBV20-1	TRBJ2-4	NA	TRBD2	CSARNWEGNIQYF	TGCAGTGCTAGGAATTGGGAGGGGAACATTCAGTACTTC
TRBV5-1	TRBJ2-1	NA	TRBD1	CTSSYRTGAGNEQFF	TGCACCAGCAGTTACAGGACAGGGGCGGGCAATGAGCAGTTCTTC
TRBV20-1	TRBJ2-5	NA	NA	CSATRQGGGQETQYF	TGCAGTGCTACCAGACAGGGAGGCGGCCAAGAGACCCAGTACTTC
TRBV5-1	TRBJ1-4	many	TRBD1	CASSSGQGSEKLFF	TGCGCCAGCAGCTCCGGACAGGGCAGTGAAAAACTGTTTTTT
TRBV12-3/TRBV12-4	TRBJ2-5	few	NA	CASSFASVETQYF	TGTGCCAGCAGTTTCGCGTCCGTGGAGACCCAGTACTTC
TRBV14	TRBJ1-1	NA	NA	CASSPINTYTEAFF	TGTGCCAGCAGCCCAATCAACACTTACACTGAAGCTTTCTTT
TRBV29-1	TRBJ2-2	NA	TRBD2	CSVERLAGEEGGELFF	TGCAGCGTTGAAAGACTAGCGGGAGAGGAGGGCGGGGAGCTGTTTTTT
TRBV7-9	TRBJ2-1	few	NA	CASSSGGRPYNEQFF	TGTGCCAGCAGCTCCGGGGGGCGCCCCTACAATGAGCAGTTCTTC
TRBV30	TRBJ2-5	NA	NA	CAWSWGETQYF	TGTGCCTGGAGCTGGGGAGAGACCCAGTACTTC
TRBV11-2	TRBJ2-1	NA	NA	CASSPRSGEEFF	TGTGCCAGCAGCCCCAGGAGTGGCGAGGAGTTCTTC
TRBV6-6	TRBJ2-1	few	NA	CASSSPQLSSYNEQFF	TGTGCCAGCAGTTCCCCTCAACTGAGCTCCTACAATGAGCAGTTCTTC
TRBV3-1	TRBJ2-1	few	NA	CASSQEFLAQSEQFF	TGTGCCAGTAGCCAAGAATTCTTGGCCCAAAGTGAGCAGTTCTTC
TRBV5-1	TRBJ2-7	NA	NA	CASSLGQEASYEQYF	TGCGCCAGCAGCTTGGGACAGGAGGCTTCCTACGAGCAGTACTTC
TRBV25-1	TRBJ2-7	NA	TRBD1	CASGPHRGLRAEQYF	TGTGCCAGCGGCCCCCACAGGGGGCTCAGGGCCGAGCAGTACTTC
TRBV5-1	TRBJ2-1	many	TRBD2	CASSLAGAAYNEQFF	TGCGCCAGCAGCTTAGCGGGGGCCGCCTACAATGAGCAGTTCTTC
TRBV6-1	TRBJ1-1	many	NA	CASSEGRFSTEAFF	TGTGCCAGCAGTGAGGGGAGGTTTTCCACTGAAGCTTTCTTT
TRBV5-1	TRBJ2-3	many	TRBD1	CASSLDRVTDTQYF	TGCGCCAGCAGCTTAGACAGGGTAACAGATACGCAGTATTTT
TRBV13	TRBJ1-1	NA	NA	CASSPPGQNTEAFF	TGTGCCAGCAGCCCTCCGGGACAGAACACTGAAGCTTTCTTT
TRBV5-1	TRBJ2-3	NA	NA	CASSATHSTDTQYF	TGCGCCAGCAGCGCGACACACAGCACAGATACGCAGTATTTT
TRBV5-1	TRBJ2-2	NA	NA	CASSFSIQNTGELFF	TGCGCCAGCAGCTTCAGCATCCAGAACACCGGGGAGCTGTTTTTT
TRBV4-1	TRBJ2-3	NA	TRBD2	CASSQVAGAPTDTQYF	TGCGCCAGCAGCCAAGTAGCGGGGGCGCCTACAGATACGCAGTATTTT
TRBV18	TRBJ1-1	few	NA	CASSPKQGRNTEAFF	TGTGCCAGCTCACCAAAGCAGGGAAGAAACACTGAAGCTTTCTTT
TRBV20-1	TRBJ2-5	NA	TRBD2	CSALSGGTSSSSWETQYF	TGCAGTGCTCTGAGCGGGGGGACTTCTAGCTCAAGTTGGGAGACCCAGTACTTC